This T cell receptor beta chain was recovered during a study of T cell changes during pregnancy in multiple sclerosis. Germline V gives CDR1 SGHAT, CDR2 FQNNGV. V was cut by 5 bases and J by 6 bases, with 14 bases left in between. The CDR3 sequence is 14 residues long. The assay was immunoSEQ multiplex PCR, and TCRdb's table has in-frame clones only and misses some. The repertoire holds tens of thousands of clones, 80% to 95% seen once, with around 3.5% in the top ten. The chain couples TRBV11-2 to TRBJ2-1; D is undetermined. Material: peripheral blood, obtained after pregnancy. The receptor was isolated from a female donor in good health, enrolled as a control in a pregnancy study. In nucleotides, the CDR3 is TGTGCCAGCAGCCCCCACTTGAGTCTCAATGAGCAGTTCTTC. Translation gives CASSPHLSLNEQFF.